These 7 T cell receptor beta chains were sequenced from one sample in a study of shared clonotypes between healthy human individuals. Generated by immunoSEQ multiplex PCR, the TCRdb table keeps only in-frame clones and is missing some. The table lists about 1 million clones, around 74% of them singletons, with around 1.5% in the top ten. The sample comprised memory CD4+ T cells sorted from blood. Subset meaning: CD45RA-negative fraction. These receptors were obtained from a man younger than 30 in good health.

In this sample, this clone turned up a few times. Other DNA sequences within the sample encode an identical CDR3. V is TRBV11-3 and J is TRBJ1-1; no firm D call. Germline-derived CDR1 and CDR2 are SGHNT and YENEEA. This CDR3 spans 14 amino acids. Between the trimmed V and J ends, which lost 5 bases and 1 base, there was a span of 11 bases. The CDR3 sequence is CASSLGRANTEAFF. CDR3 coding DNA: TGTGCCAGCAGCCTGGGCAGAGCGAACACTGAAGCTTTCTTT.

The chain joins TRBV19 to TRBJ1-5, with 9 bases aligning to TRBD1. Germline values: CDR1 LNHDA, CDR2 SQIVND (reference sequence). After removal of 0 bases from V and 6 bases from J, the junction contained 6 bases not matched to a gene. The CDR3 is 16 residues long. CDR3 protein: CASSIDGGQGSQPQHF. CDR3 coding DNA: TGTGCCAGTAGTATAGATGGAGGACAGGGGAGTCAGCCCCAGCATTTT.

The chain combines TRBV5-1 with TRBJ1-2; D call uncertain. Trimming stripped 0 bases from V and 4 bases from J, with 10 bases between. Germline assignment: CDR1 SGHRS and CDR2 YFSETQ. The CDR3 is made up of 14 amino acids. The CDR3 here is CASSLEGDVYGYTF. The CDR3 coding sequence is TGCGCCAGCAGCTTGGAAGGTGATGTCTATGGCTACACCTTC.

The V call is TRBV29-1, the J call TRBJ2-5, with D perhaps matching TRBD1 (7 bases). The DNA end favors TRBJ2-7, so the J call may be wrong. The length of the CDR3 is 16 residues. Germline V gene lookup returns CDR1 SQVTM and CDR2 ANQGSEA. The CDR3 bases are TGCAGCGTTGGCACACCCGCAGGGGGGCACTCCTACGAGCAGTACTTC. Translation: CSVGTPAGGHSYEQYF.

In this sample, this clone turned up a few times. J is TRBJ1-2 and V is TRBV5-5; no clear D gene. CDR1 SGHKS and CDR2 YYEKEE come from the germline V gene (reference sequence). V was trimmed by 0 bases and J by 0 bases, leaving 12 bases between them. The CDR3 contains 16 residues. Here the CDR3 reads CASSLVSDDTNYGYTF. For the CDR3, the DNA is TGTGCCAGCAGCTTGGTCTCGGATGATACTAACTATGGCTACACCTTC.

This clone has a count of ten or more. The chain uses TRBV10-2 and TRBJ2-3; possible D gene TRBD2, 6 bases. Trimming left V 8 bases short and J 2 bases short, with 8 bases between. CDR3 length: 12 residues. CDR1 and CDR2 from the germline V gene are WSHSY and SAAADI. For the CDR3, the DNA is TGCGCCAGCCTGGACTACACAGATACGCAGTATTTT. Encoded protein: CASLDYTDTQYF.

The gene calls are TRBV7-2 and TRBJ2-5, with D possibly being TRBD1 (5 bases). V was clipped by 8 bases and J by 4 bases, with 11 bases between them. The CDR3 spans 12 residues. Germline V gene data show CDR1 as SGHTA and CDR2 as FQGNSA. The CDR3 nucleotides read TGTGCCAGCGCTCTCAGGGCAGAGACCCAGTACTTC. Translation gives CASALRAETQYF.